This entry describes one T cell receptor (beta chain). Its antigen remains unidentified. The input lacks base qualities; no much larger clone sits a single base away. The TCR beta CDR3 regions were amplified from the RNA transcripts. The TCR CDR3 was subjected to a first round of RT-PCR using the HTBI primer set and the Qiagen OneStep RT-PCR kit. Libraries were constructed in a second round of multiplex PCR, after which size selection and purification were performed. Sequencing of the libraries was done on an Illumina HiSeq2000 using paired-end 100 bp reads. Turning to the authors' computational methods: SOAPnuke was used to process the raw data, throwing out any read that contained adapters or uncalled bases, had a mean Phred below 15, or lacked an exact constant-primer or identifier match. COPE v1.2.5 was used to merge high-quality paired reads, and clonotypes were defined as unique nucleotide sequences. Clonotypes were aligned to IMGT TRBV, TRBD and TRBJ reference segments using MiTCR v1.1. Analysis was restricted to V-J combinations with a frequency above 0.0001, which covered about 99% of repertoires. The TCS score was defined as F50 (clonal expansion) divided by E x V (chaos), with BLOSUM62-based TCRdist calculated between CDR3 peptides within each V-J. Welch's t-statistics and random forest reduced some 510 V-J features to about 13, which were used in a naive Bayes classifier (R e1071). Thyroid-blood repertoire similarity was quantified with the Morisita-Horn index. Through fastp at Q25 and MiXCR, TCRdb rebuilt clones from the public reads, retaining in-frame beta chains. Entries are consolidated by CDR3 protein sequence, retaining the most common genes and DNA. The V and J calls here are based on TCRdb, not the publication. Here the sample has 640,000 or so distinct CDR3 sequences; roughly 15% occur a single time. 4.3% of the sample is in the top ten clones.

The data were taken from a study of T cells in Graves' hyperthyroidism and ophthalmopathy (dated by TCRdb to between 2019 and 2020). With respect to the entire study: Peripheral blood was sampled at the time of initial diagnosis, prior to any treatment. For training and testing, the 80 to 100 patients in the discovery cohort were randomly divided in a 7:3 ratio. To identify distinguishing TCR V-J signatures, a discovery cohort of 95 to 100 patients was used, comprising 40 to 45 with Graves' ophthalmopathy and some 60 with stable Graves' hyperthyroidism. After blood sampling, hyperthyroidism patients were treated with methimazole at a starting dose of 30 mg daily, and ophthalmopathy patients were treated with high-dose intravenous methylprednisolone. The study also compared thyroid tissue and blood T-cell repertoires from about 6 Graves' hyperthyroidism patients. Whether ophthalmopathy could be predicted prospectively was tested in an independent validation cohort made up of 18 to 20 hyperthyroidism patients plus 17 patients who later progressed to ophthalmopathy. The paper describes TCR Vbeta CDR3 sequencing of roughly 130 peripheral blood samples, made up of roughly 40 ophthalmopathy patients, approximately 76 hyperthyroidism patients and roughly 17 progressor patients. Overall study results and their limits: Ophthalmopathy was separated from stable hyperthyroidism by a 13 V-J signature model, with approximately 85% sensitivity and about 81% specificity obtained in cross-validation and 80%/75% obtained in testing. Sample size was not statistically predetermined, and blinding of investigators to group allocation was not performed. During validation, the model predicted progression to ophthalmopathy a median of about 5.9 months ahead of onset, with almost 71% sensitivity and under 85% specificity. Most expanded thyroid clonotypes (frequency above 0.001) were also detected in blood, a finding suggesting that blood repertoires may reflect thyroid immune responses.

In the ophthalmopathy patients, disease was moderately to severely active, with a Clinical Activity Score of 3 or more, a NOSPECS grade of 4 or more, and a duration of less than 3 months. Exclusion was applied to patients with uncontrolled infections, other autoimmune diseases, pregnancy or lactation. Diagnoses relied on clinical symptoms, serum thyroxine and TRAb, thyroid ultrasound and orbital computed tomography. PBMCs were isolated from 10 ml of fresh peripheral blood by Ficoll-Paque density gradient centrifugation. Total RNA was extracted using Trizol reagent, and RNA quality was assessed on an Agilent 2100 Bioanalyzer. The CDR3 covers 14 residues, taking in both the cysteine and the phenylalanine. CDR3 DNA only is kept here, 42 bases in frame from base 1. For CDR1 and CDR2, the germline V gene lists MNHEY and SVGAGI. From V the trimming removes 4 bases and from J it removes 6 bases, while the gene matches leave 7 bases of the junction unaccounted for.

The receptor was derived from a woman aged 40 to 49 with Graves' ophthalmopathy. Sequenced sample: blood. The chain was built from TRBV6-5 and TRBJ2-7; TRBD1 lines up with 9 middle nucleotides. CDR3 protein: CASSFGTGLAEQYF. The DNA sequence is as follows: TGTGCCAGCAGTTTCGGGACAGGGTTGGCCGAGCAGTACTTC.